The present T cell receptor (beta chain) was sequenced within a study of T cells in tuberculosis. Study observations and caveats: Samples were chosen by availability of cryopreserved specimens. The TCR-beta difference was not significant; alpha differences partly reflected length.

This CDR3 contains 17 residues. Per germline, CDR1 LNHNV and CDR2 YYDKDF (reference sequence). V was trimmed by 5 bases and J by 4 bases, leaving 23 bases between them. Data came from immunoSEQ multiplex PCR; TCRdb stores just in-frame clones and leaves some out. Among 30,000 or so clones, nearly 97% were seen once, and the ten largest hold 2.4%. Turning to this clone: Its antigen is as yet unknown.

The origin of this receptor is a donor aged 5-35 years with latent tuberculosis or without tuberculosis infection. The sequenced material came from PBMCs. The chain has TRBV15 and TRBJ2-5, with TRBD2 as a possible D gene (6 bases). CDR3 sequence: CATSRKSTGLRGETQYF. The CDR3 DNA follows: TGTGCCACCAGCCGAAAAAGCACGGGACTTAGGGGAGAGACCCAGTACTTC.